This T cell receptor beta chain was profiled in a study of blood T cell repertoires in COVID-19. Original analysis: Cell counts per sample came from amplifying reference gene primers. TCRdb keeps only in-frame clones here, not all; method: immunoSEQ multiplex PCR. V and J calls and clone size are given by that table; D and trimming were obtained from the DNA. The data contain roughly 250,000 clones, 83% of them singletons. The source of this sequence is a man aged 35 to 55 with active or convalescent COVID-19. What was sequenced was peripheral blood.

The CDR3 sequence: CASSPQGRFYEQYF. The CDR3 bases are TGTGCCAGCAGCCCACAGGGGAGGTTCTACGAGCAGTACTTC. The chain recombines TRBV6-5 with TRBJ2-7; maybe TRBD1 (7 bases). This CDR3 is 14 amino acids long. Germline lookup yields CDR1 MNHEY and CDR2 SVGAGI. Trimming removed 6 bases from V and 3 bases from J, with 15 bases in between.